This paragraph covers one TCR beta chain sequence. Libraries were prepared by immunoSEQ multiplex PCR; TCRdb keeps only in-frame clonotypes and omits some of them. Among approximately 130,000 clones listed, 70% to 90% were seen once. The data are from a study of PD-1 blockade in mismatch repair-deficient tumors. The CDR3 has 15 amino acids. Trimming cost V 1 base and J 0 bases, with 9 bases left between them. Germline V gene data show CDR1 as SGHRS and CDR2 as YFSETQ. V is TRBV5-1 and J is TRBJ2-3; D unresolved. This receptor was taken from an adult with mismatch repair-deficient cancer. The sample was peripheral blood, taken 44 weeks after starting pembrolizumab. The CDR3 sequence: CASSLTEPSTDTQYF. The CDR3, as DNA: TGCGCCAGCAGCTTGACGGAACCTAGCACAGATACGCAGTATTTT.